A selection of T cell receptor beta chains follows, all from one sample in a study of cytomegalovirus exposure and HLA in healthy donors. The method was immunoSEQ multiplex PCR; TCRdb's version includes in-frame clones alone and lacks a portion of them. The table for this sample gives more than 75,000 clones. The sequenced material came from PBMCs. These receptors were obtained from a man aged 50 to 59 in good health and CMV-seropositive. Each CDR3 is given with its conserved first and last residue. D genes are given only for firm matches.

V	D	J	DNA	CDR3
TRBV5-1	.	TRBJ2-7	TGCGCCAGCAGCTCGACAGGCTACTACGAGCAGTACTTC	CASSSTGYYEQYF
TRBV4-2	TRBD1	TRBJ1-5	TGTGCCAGCAGCCAAGACAGGGGGAGCAATCAGCCCCAGCATTTT	CASSQDRGSNQPQHF
TRBV15	TRBD1	TRBJ1-4	TGTGCCACCAGCACATACAGGGGTCCCGTTGACAAACTGTTTTTT	CATSTYRGPVDKLFF
TRBV7-8	TRBD2	TRBJ2-1	TGTGCCAGCAGCACCCGGACTAGCGGGAGGGCCAGCTCCTACAATGAGCAGTTCTTC	CASSTRTSGRASSYNEQFF
TRBV18	TRBD1	TRBJ1-2	TGTGCCAGCTCACCATCGGGACAGGGGAACTATGACTACACCTTC	CASSPSGQGNYDYTF
TRBV30	TRBD2	TRBJ2-1	TGTGCCTGGAGTGTCTCTCGGACTAGCGGGAGCAATGAGCAGTTCTTC	CAWSVSRTSGSNEQFF
TRBV7-2	TRBD1	TRBJ2-7	TGTGCCAGCAGCTCAGGACAGGTCTACGAGCAGTACTTC	CASSSGQVYEQYF
TRBV6-1	.	TRBJ1-1	TGTGCCAGCAGTGCGACAGGAAGGACTGAAGCTTTCTTT	CASSATGRTEAFF
TRBV30	.	TRBJ2-1	TGTGCCTGGAGTCAAAGCAACCCCTACAATGAGCAGTTCTTC	CAWSQSNPYNEQFF
TRBV6-6	.	TRBJ1-5	TGTGCCAGCAGTTACTCCTCCTTTAGCAATCAGCCCCAGCATTTT	CASSYSSFSNQPQHF
TRBV6-6	.	TRBJ1-5	TGTGCCAGCAGTGGACTCACAAGCGGTCAGCCCCAGCATTTT	CASSGLTSGQPQHF
TRBV28	.	TRBJ1-1	TGTGCCAGCAGTTCTCCAACAGGGAGGGTAGCTTTCTTT	CASSSPTGRVAFF
TRBV7-2	.	TRBJ2-3	TGTGCCAGCAGCTTAGTACGGGGAGATACGCAGTATTTT	CASSLVRGDTQYF
TRBV11-2	TRBD1	TRBJ1-1	TGTGCCAGCAGCTCTACAAGGGGGCCGGGGAACACTGAAGCTTTCTTT	CASSSTRGPGNTEAFF
TRBV6-1	.	TRBJ1-1	TGTGCCAGCAGTGCCTCGGGAGGAGTTGGCGAAGCTTTCTTT	CASSASGGVGEAFF
TRBV19	.	TRBJ1-1	TGTGCCAGTAGAGAAGGGGCCTCTGAAGCTTTCTTT	CASREGASEAFF
TRBV18	.	TRBJ1-2	TGTGCCAGCTCACCGGAGACTAACTATGGCTACACCTTC	CASSPETNYGYTF
TRBV30	TRBD2	TRBJ2-3	TGTGCCTGGAGTCGGACTAGCGCCAACACAGATACGCAGTATTTT	CAWSRTSANTDTQYF
TRBV15	TRBD1	TRBJ1-1	TGTGCCACCAGCCTACTATCTTTCGGGCAGGGGGACGCTGAAGCTTTCTTT	CATSLLSFGQGDAEAFF
TRBV29-1	TRBD2	TRBJ2-1	TGCAGCGTTGAAGTATGGGCTAGCGGGAGCCTCAATGAGCAGTTCTTC	CSVEVWASGSLNEQFF
TRBV10-3	TRBD2	TRBJ2-1	TGTGCCATCAGTGATCCCGGACTAGCGGGAGTCCAGGGCTATGAGCAGTTCTTC	CAISDPGLAGVQGYEQFF
TRBV7-8	TRBD1	TRBJ1-1	TGTGCCAGCAGCTTAGCGTGGACAGGGGATGAAGCTTTCTTT	CASSLAWTGDEAFF
TRBV28	TRBD2	TRBJ2-3	TGTGCCAGCAGTTTACCCGAGCGGGGAGCACCAGATACGCAGTATTTT	CASSLPERGAPDTQYF
TRBV18	.	TRBJ2-5	TGTGCCAGCTCACCATCATCGCCCACCGGGCAAGAGACCCAGTACTTC	CASSPSSPTGQETQYF
TRBV9	TRBD1	TRBJ1-1	TGTGCCAGCAGCGCGTCGACAGGGGCAGGCACTGAAGCTTTCTTT	CASSASTGAGTEAFF
TRBV5-4	.	TRBJ2-3	TGTGCCAGCAGCTTCAGCGGGAGCACAGATACGCAGTATTTT	CASSFSGSTDTQYF
TRBV4-3	TRBD2	TRBJ2-7	TGCGCCAGCAGCCTAGCGGGTACCTACGAGCAGTACTTC	CASSLAGTYEQYF
TRBV5-6	.	TRBJ1-1	TGTGCCAGCAGCTTAGGACAGCCCGGAGAAGCTTTCTTT	CASSLGQPGEAFF
TRBV6-5	.	TRBJ1-2	TGTGCCAGCAGTTACTCGGGGGGAAGCTATGGCTACACCTTC	CASSYSGGSYGYTF
TRBV4-1	.	TRBJ2-3	TGCGCCAGCGCCCTCGGGGGGCAGGGCACAGATACGCAGTATTTT	CASALGGQGTDTQYF
TRBV27	.	TRBJ2-2	TGTGCCAGCAGCTCCCAGGGACTTTACACCGGGGAGCTGTTTTTT	CASSSQGLYTGELFF
TRBV6-5	.	TRBJ1-4	TGTGCCAGCAGTTACTCGGGAGGCCTGGGTGAAAAACTGTTTTTT	CASSYSGGLGEKLFF
TRBV11-2	TRBD1	TRBJ1-2	TGTGCCAGCAGCTCCTGGACAGGGAATAACTATGGCTACACCTTC	CASSSWTGNNYGYTF
TRBV7-9	.	TRBJ1-6	TGTGCCAGCAGCTTAGGGACAGAGAATTCACCCCTCCACTTT	CASSLGTENSPLHF
TRBV7-6	TRBD2	TRBJ2-1	TGTGCCAGCAGCCCCGGGGCGGGAGGCAATGAGCAGTTCTTC	CASSPGAGGNEQFF